A single T cell receptor (beta chain) is shown here with its context. Its target is unknown. No ophthalmopathy progression within 18 months constituted stable Graves' hyperthyroidism. This sample is drawn from a study of T cells in Graves' hyperthyroidism and ophthalmopathy. The CDR3 sequence is 15 residues long. V dropped 5 bases and J dropped 0 bases, with 13 bases sitting between them. Germline-derived CDR1 and CDR2 are MNHNS and SASEGT. Broader study findings: Peripheral blood also featured most of the thyroid clonotypes expanded above 0.001. With a median lead of 6.5 months before onset, the model predicted ophthalmopathy. Ophthalmopathy was told apart from stable hyperthyroidism by a 13 V-J model.

The investigators amplified TCR beta CDR3 regions from RNA transcripts. First-round RT-PCR of the TCR CDR3 relied on the HTBI primer set. TCRdb re-called the multiplex PCR reads through MiXCR, storing one row per CDR3 protein. The top ten hold about 11% of the sample, which has roughly 380,000 distinct CDR3 sequences, around 14% seen once. The V gene is TRBV6-1, the J gene TRBJ1-2; D possibly corresponds to TRBD1 (6 bases). The sequencing sample was made of blood. The receptor comes from a woman aged 55 to 70 with Graves' hyperthyroidism. The CDR3 loop reads CASSLQGRANYGYTF. The CDR3 bases are TGTGCCAGCAGTTTACAGGGCCGAGCTAACTATGGCTACACCTTC.